The clone carrying this TCR beta chain was observed once. This CDR3 has 12 residues. From germline, CDR1 is SEHNR and CDR2 FQNEAQ (reference sequence). V trimming: 6 bases; J trimming: 4 bases; junction bases outside the gene matches: 2. The data are from a study of CD8 T cells in Susac syndrome. Random hexamers were used to reverse transcribe the RNA input (roughly 0.5 to 1 ug). One entry per CDR3 protein results from TCRdb running MiXCR on the immunoSEQ multiplex PCR reads. Of roughly 200,000 distinct CDR3 sequences listed, around 95% are singletons. Negative isolation was applied to CD8+ and CD4+ T cells, and FACS enrichment was applied to TEMRA cells.

This chain connects TRBV7-9 to TRBJ2-5, with 7 bases lining up with TRBD1. Sequencing was performed on CD8+ T cells from PBMCs. The origin of this receptor is a human donor with multiple sclerosis. The CDR3: CASSRQGETQYF. The CDR3, as DNA: TGTGCCAGCAGTCGACAGGGAGAGACCCAGTACTTC.